This is a list of T cell receptor beta chains from one sample in a study of vaccination and CD4 T cells after COVID-19. Their antigen targets remain unknown. TCRdb reanalysed the PCR reads using MiXCR and keeps one entry per CDR3 protein. The data show 10,000 or so distinct CDR3 sequences, over 50% seen once. Input material: CD4+ T cells from blood, cultured in vitro. These receptors were collected from a human donor who had recovered from COVID-19. CDR3s include the opening cysteine and the closing phenylalanine or tryptophan. The order of the fields is CDR3 length, D gene, V gene, J gene, clone size, CDR3 DNA, CDR3 protein. The D gene is left open where the match is weak. Clone size is stated in some rows and not others, as once, few, many or a class when expanded.

13	TRBD1	TRBV20-1	TRBJ1-1	-	TGCAGTGCTAATCCTACAGGGGCCGCCTACGCTTTCTTT	CSANPTGAAYAFF
14	-	TRBV5-1	TRBJ2-5	-	TGCGCCAGCAGCTTGGTAGGGATCCAAGAGACCCAGTACTTC	CASSLVGIQETQYF
15	-	TRBV4-3	TRBJ1-1	-	TGCGCCAGCAGCCAAGACGGGGCCGAAAACACTGAAGCTTTCTTT	CASSQDGAENTEAFF
17	-	TRBV20-1	TRBJ1-5	-	TGCAGTGCTAGAGATCTTATCGGGCAGGGGTTTATTGAGCCCCAGCATTTT	CSARDLIGQGFIEPQHF
14	TRBD1	TRBV6-5	TRBJ2-7	-	TGTGCCAGCAGTCACTCGGACAGGGCCGACGAGCAGTACTTC	CASSHSDRADEQYF
13	-	TRBV6-5	TRBJ2-2	-	TGTGCCAGCAGTTATTTGGCCGCCGGGGAGCTGTTTTTT	CASSYLAAGELFF
11	-	TRBV30	TRBJ1-2	medium-sized	TGTGCCTGGAGGGGCGGGGTTGGCTACACCTTC	CAWRGGVGYTF
19	TRBD2	TRBV6-5	TRBJ2-3	-	TGTGCCAGCAGTTACGGGGGAGGTAGCGGGGCCCTTAGTACAGATACGCAGTATTTT	CASSYGGGSGALSTDTQYF
14	-	TRBV7-2	TRBJ2-1	-	TGTGCCAGCAGCTTAGCGCGATCCAGCTCGCAGCAGTTCTTC	CASSLARSSSQQFF
16	-	TRBV19	TRBJ2-2	once	TGTGCCAGTAACGACCAAAGGGGGATAAACACCGGGGAGCTGTTTTTT	CASNDQRGINTGELFF
14	-	TRBV27	TRBJ1-5	few	TGTGCCAGCAGTTTGCGCGCGTTAAATCAGCCCCAGCATTTT	CASSLRALNQPQHF
14	-	TRBV19	TRBJ1-5	-	TGTGCCAGTAGAACGGACAGACCTAATCAGCCCCAGCATTTT	CASRTDRPNQPQHF
14	TRBD2	TRBV6-1	TRBJ2-1	-	TGTGCCAGCAGTCGAGCGGGGGGCTACAATGAGCAGTTCTTC	CASSRAGGYNEQFF
17	TRBD1	TRBV10-2	TRBJ2-6	-	TGCGCCAGCAGTCTCGACAGGGCCTCAGGGGGGGCCAACGTCCTGACTTTC	CASSLDRASGGANVLTF
15	-	TRBV11-3	TRBJ2-2	few	TGTGCCAGCAGCCAGGACGGGGGTGGGGCCGGGGAGCTGTTTTTT	CASSQDGGGAGELFF
15	-	TRBV24-1	TRBJ2-5	few	TGTGCCACCAGTGATGCATCGACAGGCAAAGAGACCCAGTACTTC	CATSDASTGKETQYF
16	-	TRBV6-5	TRBJ2-7	-	TGTGCCAGCAGTTACGGGCGCAATCAGCTGTCCTACGAGCAGTACTTC	CASSYGRNQLSYEQYF
15	-	TRBV19	TRBJ2-1	-	TGTGCCAGTAGCCCCCGACTTGGACTCTTCAATGAGCAGTTCTTC	CASSPRLGLFNEQFF
15	-	TRBV28	TRBJ1-1	few	TGTGCCAGCTTCGTATTGGGTAGGGCGAAAACTGAAGCTTTCTTT	CASFVLGRAKTEAFF
12	TRBD1	TRBV20-1	TRBJ1-2	few	TGCAGTGCCGACAGGGACTACTATGGCTACACCTTC	CSADRDYYGYTF
13	-	TRBV28	TRBJ1-5	-	TGTGCCAGCAGTGGGACTATCGGTCAGCCCCAGCATTTT	CASSGTIGQPQHF
14	TRBD1	TRBV20-1	TRBJ1-6	-	TGCAGTGCTAGAGATCATAACAGGGGGTCGCCCCTCCACTTT	CSARDHNRGSPLHF
15	TRBD1	TRBV15	TRBJ1-3	-	TGTGCCACCAGTCAAAGGGGACAGACTGGAAACACCATATATTTT	CATSQRGQTGNTIYF
17	-	TRBV20-1	TRBJ2-6	-	TGCAGTGCTAGAGAGAACCGGGGTGGACGAGGGGCCAACGTCCTGACTTTC	CSARENRGGRGANVLTF